The source of this T cell receptor (beta chain) is a study of cytomegalovirus exposure and HLA in healthy donors. This clone was counted a single time. Its antigen is currently unknown. Study findings and constraints: Reportedly, TCR beta sequences accurately predicted HLA-A and HLA-B alleles in most subjects. In a later analysis, HLA-C alleles had the fewest associated TCRs, DRB1 alleles the most. TCR beta chain V- and J-gene trimming was linked, in a later analysis, to a missense variant in DCLRE1C.

PCR amplification relied on 60 Vbeta primers (plus 13 Jbeta primers). Source study methods: A later analysis counted about 80 million unique TCR beta chains, about 10 million shared. The repertoire was sequenced with immunoSEQ multiplex PCR; TCRdb's copy has only in-frame clones and lacks some. The V and J calls and clone size come from that table; D and trimming were worked out from the DNA. The sample carries about 150,000 clones, roughly 64% recorded once. The receptor comes from a woman in her 30s in good health and CMV-seropositive. Sequences were obtained from PBMCs.

CDR3 region: CASIRDSNEKLFF. For the CDR3, the DNA is TGTGCCAGCATAAGGGACAGTAATGAAAAACTGTTTTTT. The rearrangement uses TRBV2 and TRBJ1-4, with 7 bases matching TRBD1. The germline CDR1 and CDR2 sequences are SNHLY and FYNNEI. J was trimmed by 4 bases and V by 7 bases; bases with no gene match: 3. The CDR3 runs 13 residues. The full variable domain, completed using reference TRBV2 and TRBJ1-4, is EPEVTQTPSHQVTQMGQEVILRCVPISNHLYFYWYRQILGQKVEFLVSFYNNEISEKSEIFDDQFSVERPDGSNFTLKIRSTKLEDSAMYFCASIRDSNEKLFFGSGTQLSVL.